The 17 T cell receptor beta chains reported below all come from one sample, sequenced in a study of T cell responses to AZD1222 COVID-19 vaccine. Only in-frame clones appear in the TCRdb table, and some are missing; sequencing was by immunoSEQ multiplex PCR. The sample lists 120,000 or so clones, about 89% seen once, with around 10% in the top ten. The sample in question was peripheral blood, obtained on day 0 of MenACWY control vaccination. These receptors all come from an adult in good health.

This chain joins TRBV9 and TRBJ2-7, with D uncertain. V lost 0 bases, J lost 2 bases, and 9 bases lay in between. Germline CDR1 is SGDLS and CDR2 is YYNGEE. The CDR3 has 14 amino acids. In DNA form, the CDR3 reads TGTGCCAGCAGCGTAGAACATTCCGCCTACGAGCAGTACTTC. This translates into CASSVEHSAYEQYF.

This chain joins TRBV27 and TRBJ2-7; D is perhaps TRBD2 (6 bases). V dropped 5 bases and J dropped 2 bases, with 16 bases sitting between them. In germline, CDR1 is MNHEY, CDR2 SMNVEV (reference sequence). The CDR3 runs 15 residues. Here the CDR3 reads CASSRGTGDAYEQYF. The CDR3 DNA follows: TGTGCCAGCAGTCGAGGGACTGGGGATGCCTACGAGCAGTACTTC.

The chain is built from TRBV9 and TRBJ1-6; D is perhaps TRBD1 (6 bases). CDR1 is SGDLS, CDR2 YYNGEE, per germline. This CDR3 is 18 amino acids long. Trimming cost V 4 bases and J 6 bases, with 23 bases left between them. CDR3 bases: TGTGCCAGCAGCCCGGGGGTAAGGTCGGACAGCTTTAATTCACCCCTCCACTTT. Translated: CASSPGVRSDSFNSPLHF.

The chain combines TRBV7-9 with TRBJ2-1; D remains ambiguous. The V and J ends lost 0 bases and 9 bases respectively, with 3 bases between them. This CDR3 comprises 11 residues. Germline lookup yields CDR1 SEHNR and CDR2 FQNEAQ (reference sequence). The CDR3 spells CASSLAGEQFF. The CDR3 nucleotides are TGTGCCAGCAGCTTAGCAGGTGAGCAGTTCTTC.

The chain combines TRBV29-1 with TRBJ2-1; D gene unclear. V was shortened by 4 bases and J by 10 bases, with 11 bases between the two germline ends. The CDR3 totals 11 residues. Germline V gene data show CDR1 as SQVTM and CDR2 as ANQGSEA. CDR3 region: CSVGYWWEQFF. Here the CDR3 DNA reads TGCAGCGTTGGCTACTGGTGGGAGCAGTTCTTC.

This clone was counted between two and nine times. The V call is TRBV2, the J call TRBJ1-1, with TRBD1 identical over 8 bases. V was pared by 3 bases and J by 3 bases, with 9 bases of the junction left unmatched. Germline V lookup: CDR1 SNHLY, CDR2 FYNNEI. The CDR3 totals 16 residues. As DNA, the CDR3 is TGTGCCAGCAGTGAGCCAGGACAGGGAAGGGACACTGAAGCTTTCTTT. As protein: CASSEPGQGRDTEAFF.

In DNA, the CDR3 is TGTGCCAGCAGCAGTTTAGGAGGGGCCTATGGCTACACCTTC. Encoded protein: CASSSLGGAYGYTF. The gene calls are TRBV6-5 and TRBJ1-2, with a possible D match to TRBD1 (5 bases). Germline V gene lookup returns CDR1 MNHEY and CDR2 SVGAGI. V was pared by 6 bases and J by 4 bases, with 15 bases between. The CDR3 is 14 amino acids.

The rearrangement uses TRBV7-9 and TRBJ1-4; tentative D call: TRBD1 (5 bases). The CDR3 covers 13 residues. V lost 5 bases and J lost 7, with 11 bases in between. Germline CDR1 reads SEHNR; CDR2 reads FQNEAQ (reference sequence). CDR3 DNA: TGTGCCAGCAGCGTCGCCCAGGGTGAAAAACTGTTTTTT. Amino acids: CASSVAQGEKLFF.

The J gene is TRBJ2-4, the V gene TRBV11-3; the D gene could be TRBD1 or TRBD2 (5 bases each). Germline values: CDR1 SGHNT, CDR2 YENEEA. This CDR3 is built from 14 residues. Trimming took 1 base from V and 4 from J, leaving 8 bases between them. This chain's CDR3 is CASSLGGDKNIQYF. The CDR3 region has the DNA TGTGCCAGCAGCTTAGGAGGGGATAAAAACATTCAGTACTTC.

This rearrangement joins TRBV5-1 to TRBJ2-2; the match to TRBD2 covers 15 bases. V lost 4 bases, J lost 4 bases, and 8 bases stayed unmatched. CDR3 length: 18 amino acids. Germline values: CDR1 SGHRS, CDR2 YFSETQ. The CDR3 loop reads CASSAGTSGRLATGELFF. CDR3 nucleotides: TGCGCCAGCAGCGCCGGGACTAGCGGGAGGCTGGCCACCGGGGAGCTGTTTTTT.

The V call is TRBV2, the J call TRBJ1-3; maybe TRBD1 (6 bases). V was trimmed by 7 bases and J by 1 base, leaving 20 bases between them. The CDR3 consists of 17 residues. The V gene's germline CDR1 is SNHLY and CDR2 FYNNEI. This CDR3 is CASTSRYTGTSGNTIYF. The CDR3 bases are TGTGCCAGCACCTCCCGTTATACCGGGACATCTGGAAACACCATATATTTT.

The chain is built from TRBV27 and TRBJ2-7; the match to TRBD1 covers 7 bases. With V trimmed by 6 bases and J by 2 bases, 13 bases remained unmatched. CDR1 is MNHEY, CDR2 SMNVEV, per germline (reference sequence). The CDR3 spans 16 residues. Here the CDR3 DNA reads TGTGCCAGCAGCCGTTCACTTCCGGGACAGACCTACGAGCAGTACTTC. Its translation: CASSRSLPGQTYEQYF.

V usage is TRBV10-2 and J usage is TRBJ2-7; D is uncertain. The CDR3 has 13 residues. Germline CDR1 and CDR2: WSHSY and SAAADI. V was shortened by 5 bases and J by 2 bases, with 10 bases between the two germline ends. The CDR3 loop reads CASSHLGPYEQYF. CDR3 DNA sequence: TGCGCCAGCAGTCATCTAGGGCCCTACGAGCAGTACTTC.

CDR3 sequence: CASSLPSGDYNEQFF. The DNA for the CDR3 is TGCGCCAGCAGCCTACCTAGCGGGGACTACAATGAGCAGTTCTTC. This sequence joins TRBV5-1 and TRBJ2-1; TRBD2 matches 9 bases. Germline CDR1 SGHRS, CDR2 YFSETQ. This CDR3 contains 15 residues. V was clipped by 4 bases and J by 3 bases; unmatched bases: 5.

The gene calls are TRBV7-6 and TRBJ1-5, with TRBD1 matching over 7 bases. Germline V gene sequence: CDR1 SGHVS, CDR2 FNYEAQ. With V trimmed by 6 bases and J by 2 bases, 7 bases remained unmatched. There are 15 residues in the CDR3. The CDR3 region has the DNA TGTGCCAGCAGTTCAGGGGGAAGGGGCAATCAGCCCCAGCATTTT. Translated: CASSSGGRGNQPQHF.

This chain uses TRBV24-1 with TRBJ2-1, with TRBD1 matching over 7 bases. Losses at the gene ends were 6 bases for V and 13 bases for J; bases not matched to a gene: 8. Looked up from germline, CDR1 is KGHDR and CDR2 is SFDVKD. The CDR3 loop spans 12 amino acids. CDR3: CATSNTGATQFF. The CDR3 coding sequence is TGTGCCACCAGTAACACAGGGGCCACACAGTTCTTC.

This clone was seen only a few times. This sequence joins TRBV6-1 and TRBJ2-1; D is unresolved. The CDR3 loop spans 15 amino acids. Deletions cut 3 bases from V and 7 bases from J, with 16 bases between. Germline-derived CDR1 and CDR2 are MNHNS and SASEGT. The CDR3 here is CASSEDPHAVNEQFF. As DNA, the CDR3 is TGTGCCAGCAGTGAGGACCCCCATGCAGTTAATGAGCAGTTCTTC.